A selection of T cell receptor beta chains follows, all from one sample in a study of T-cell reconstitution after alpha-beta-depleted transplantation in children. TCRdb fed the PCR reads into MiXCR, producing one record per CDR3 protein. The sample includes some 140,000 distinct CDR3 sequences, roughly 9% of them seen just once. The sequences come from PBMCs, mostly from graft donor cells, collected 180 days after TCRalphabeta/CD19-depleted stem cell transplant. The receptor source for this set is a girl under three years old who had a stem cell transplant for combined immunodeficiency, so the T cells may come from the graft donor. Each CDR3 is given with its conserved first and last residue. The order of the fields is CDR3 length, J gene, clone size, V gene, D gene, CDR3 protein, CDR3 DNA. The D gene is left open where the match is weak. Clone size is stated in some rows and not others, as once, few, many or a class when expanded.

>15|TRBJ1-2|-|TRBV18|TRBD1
CASSPSGTGSLGYTF
TGTGCCAGCTCACCTTCCGGGACAGGGAGCTTAGGCTACACCTTC
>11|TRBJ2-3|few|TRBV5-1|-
CASSVRDTQYF
TGCGCCAGCAGCGTCAGAGATACGCAGTATTTT
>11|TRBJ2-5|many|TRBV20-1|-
CSAREEETQYF
TGCAGTGCTAGAGAGGAGGAGACCCAGTACTTC
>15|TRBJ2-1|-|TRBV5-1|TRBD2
CASSEAGERYNEQFF
TGCGCCAGCAGCGAAGCGGGAGAGCGGTACAATGAGCAGTTCTTC
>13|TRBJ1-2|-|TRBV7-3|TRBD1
CASSLNRGEGYTF
TGTGCCAGCAGCTTAAACAGGGGGGAAGGCTACACCTTC
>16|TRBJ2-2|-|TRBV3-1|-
CASSQVRTANTGELFF
TGTGCCAGCAGCCAGGTGCGGACTGCGAACACCGGGGAGCTGTTTTTT
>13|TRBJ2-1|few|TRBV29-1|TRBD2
CSVGEGPYNEQFF
TGCAGCGTTGGGGAGGGCCCCTACAATGAGCAGTTCTTC
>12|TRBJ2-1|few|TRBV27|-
CASSLPGNEQFF
TGTGCCAGCAGTTTACCCGGCAATGAGCAGTTCTTC
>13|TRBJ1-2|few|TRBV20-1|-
CSARPRPLDGYTF
TGCAGTGCTAGGCCCAGGCCCCTCGATGGCTACACCTTC
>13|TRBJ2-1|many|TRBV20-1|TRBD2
CSARLAGYNEQFF
TGCAGTGCGCGGCTAGCGGGGTACAATGAGCAGTTCTTC
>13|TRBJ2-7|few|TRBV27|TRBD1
CASTSLTGVEQYF
TGTGCCAGCACAAGCCTCACAGGGGTTGAGCAGTACTTC
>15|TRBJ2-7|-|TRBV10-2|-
CASSERGGGHYEQYF
TGCGCCAGCAGTGAAAGGGGAGGGGGCCACTACGAGCAGTACTTC
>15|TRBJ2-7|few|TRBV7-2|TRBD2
CASSPIGRGGYEQYF
TGTGCCAGCAGCCCCATAGGGCGGGGGGGCTACGAGCAGTACTTC
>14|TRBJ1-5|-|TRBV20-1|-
CSAPNRVSNQPQHF
TGCAGTGCTCCTAATCGGGTTAGCAATCAGCCCCAGCATTTT
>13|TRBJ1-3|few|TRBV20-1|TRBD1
CSARRTGGNTIYF
TGCAGTGCTAGGAGGACAGGGGGAAACACCATATATTTT
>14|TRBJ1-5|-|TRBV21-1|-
CASSKEVLNQPQHF
TGTGCCAGCAGCAAAGAGGTCTTAAATCAGCCCCAGCATTTT
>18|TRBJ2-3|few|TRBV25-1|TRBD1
CASSGPIRDRIRRDTQYF
TGTGCCAGCAGTGGCCCGATTCGGGACAGAATTCGGAGGGATACGCAGTATTTT
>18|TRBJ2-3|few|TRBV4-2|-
CASSQTGGTEGSTDTQYF
TGTGCCAGCAGCCAAACCGGAGGAACGGAGGGGAGCACAGATACGCAGTATTTT
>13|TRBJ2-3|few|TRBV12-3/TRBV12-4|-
CASSFGGKGEQYF
TGTGCCAGCAGTTTTGGGGGGAAGGGAGAGCAGTATTTT
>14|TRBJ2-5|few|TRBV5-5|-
CASSHAGLMVSPDF
TGTGCCAGCAGCCACGCGGGACTGATGGTTTCGCCGGACTTC
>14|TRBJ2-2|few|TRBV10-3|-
CAISERRPAGELFF
TGTGCCATCAGTGAACGGCGGCCTGCCGGGGAGCTGTTTTTT
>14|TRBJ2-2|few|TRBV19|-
CASVPRWGTGELFF
TGTGCCAGTGTTCCTAGATGGGGCACCGGGGAGCTGTTTTTT